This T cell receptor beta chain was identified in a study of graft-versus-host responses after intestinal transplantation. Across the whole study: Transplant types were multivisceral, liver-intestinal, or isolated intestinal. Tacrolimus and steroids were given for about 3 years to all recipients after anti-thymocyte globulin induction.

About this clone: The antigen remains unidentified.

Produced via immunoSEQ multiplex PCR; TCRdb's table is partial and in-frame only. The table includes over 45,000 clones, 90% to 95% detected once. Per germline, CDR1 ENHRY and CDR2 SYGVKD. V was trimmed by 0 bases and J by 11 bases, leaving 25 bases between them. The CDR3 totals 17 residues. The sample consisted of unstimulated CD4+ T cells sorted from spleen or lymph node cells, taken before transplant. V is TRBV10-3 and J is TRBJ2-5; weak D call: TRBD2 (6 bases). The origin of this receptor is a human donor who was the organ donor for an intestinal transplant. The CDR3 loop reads CAISESQAGRFRREQYF. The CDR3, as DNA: TGTGCCATCAGTGAGTCTCAGGCAGGGAGGTTTCGTAGGGAGCAGTACTTC.